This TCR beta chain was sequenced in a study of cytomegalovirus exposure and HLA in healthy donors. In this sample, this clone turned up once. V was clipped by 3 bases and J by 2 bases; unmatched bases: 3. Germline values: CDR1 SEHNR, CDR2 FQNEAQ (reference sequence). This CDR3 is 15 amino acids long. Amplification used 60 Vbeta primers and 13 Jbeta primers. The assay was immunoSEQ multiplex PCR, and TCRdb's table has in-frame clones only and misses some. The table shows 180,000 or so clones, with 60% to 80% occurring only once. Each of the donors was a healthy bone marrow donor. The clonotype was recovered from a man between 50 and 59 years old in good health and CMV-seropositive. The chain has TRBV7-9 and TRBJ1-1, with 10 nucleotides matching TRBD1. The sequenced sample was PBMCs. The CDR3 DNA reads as TGTGCCAGCAGCTTGACAGGGGGCGATAACACTGAAGCTTTCTTT. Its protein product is CASSLTGGDNTEAFF.